This T cell receptor beta chain was identified during a study of T cells in Graves' hyperthyroidism and ophthalmopathy. The CDR3 is made up of 14 amino acids. Germline V gives CDR1 SGHTA, CDR2 FQGTGA. The V end lost 3 bases, the J end lost 9 bases, and 17 bases lay between the germline ends. This clonotype appeared a single time. Its specificity is not known. Amplification targeted TCR beta CDR3 regions from RNA transcripts. Initially, a first-round RT-PCR of the TCR CDR3 employed the HTBI primer set. TCRdb independently ran MiXCR on the multiplex PCR reads; one entry per CDR3 protein. The sample contains about 570,000 distinct CDR3 sequences, around 46% of which appear only once. General study findings and limits: Ophthalmopathy was distinguished from stable hyperthyroidism by 13 V-J signatures. Most thyroid clonotypes expanded above 0.001 were also detected in blood.

Criteria for exclusion of patients were uncontrolled infection, other autoimmune disease, pregnancy or lactation. Clinicians diagnosed patients from clinical symptoms, serum thyroxine and TRAb, thyroid ultrasound and orbital computed tomography. The sequencing sample was made of peripheral blood or thyroid tissue (not recorded which). The chain has TRBV7-3 and TRBJ2-5, with D tentatively TRBD2 (5 bases). This TCR came from an adult woman with Graves' disease, either hyperthyroidism or ophthalmopathy (not recorded which). CDR3 in amino acids: CASSFASNSEAQYF. CDR3 in DNA: TGTGCCAGCAGCTTCGCCTCAAATTCGGAGGCCCAGTACTTC.